This TCR beta chain was sequenced for a study of tumor and adjacent non-tumor tissue in lung cancer. About this clonotype itself: The junction and the germline gene differ at one end; a read error may be behind it.

TCRbeta libraries were built with three rounds of nested PCR, modified from ARM-PCR. TCRdb itself ran the multiplex PCR reads through MiXCR, one entry per CDR3 protein. The table has 90,000 to 100,000 distinct CDR3 sequences, 80% seen once. RNA was extracted from bulk tissue without any cell sorting. This non-tumor lung sample came from over 3 cm beyond the tumor edge. Source material: distant non-tumor lung tissue. This clonotype was sampled from a man aged 55-75 years with small cell lung cancer.

For the CDR3, the DNA is TGTACAAGCGGCTCCGGAGGGATTGCGGGACATACGCCGTATTTT. This encodes CTSGSGGIAGHTPYF. The chain has TRBV11-2 and TRBJ2-3, with D possibly being TRBD1 or TRBD2 (6 bases each). Germline V gives CDR1 SGHAT, CDR2 FQNNGV. CDR3 size: 15 residues.